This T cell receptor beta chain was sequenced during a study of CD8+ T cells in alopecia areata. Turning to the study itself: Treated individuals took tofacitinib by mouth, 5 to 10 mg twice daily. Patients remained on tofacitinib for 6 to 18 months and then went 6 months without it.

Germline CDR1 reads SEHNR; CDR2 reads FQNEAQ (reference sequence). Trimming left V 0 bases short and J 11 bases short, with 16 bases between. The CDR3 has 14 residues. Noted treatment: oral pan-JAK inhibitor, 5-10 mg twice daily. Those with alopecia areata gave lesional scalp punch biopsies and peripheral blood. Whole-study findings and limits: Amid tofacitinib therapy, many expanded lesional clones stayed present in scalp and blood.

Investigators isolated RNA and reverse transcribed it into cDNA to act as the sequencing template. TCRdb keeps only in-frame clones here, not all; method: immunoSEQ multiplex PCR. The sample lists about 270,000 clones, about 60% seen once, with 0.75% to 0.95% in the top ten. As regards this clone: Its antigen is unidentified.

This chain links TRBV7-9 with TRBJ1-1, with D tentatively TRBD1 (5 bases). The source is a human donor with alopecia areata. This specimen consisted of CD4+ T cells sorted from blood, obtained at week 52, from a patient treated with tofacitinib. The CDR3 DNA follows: TGTGCCAGCAGCTTAGCGACCACAGGAGCGGGTGCTTTCTTT. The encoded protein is CASSLATTGAGAFF.